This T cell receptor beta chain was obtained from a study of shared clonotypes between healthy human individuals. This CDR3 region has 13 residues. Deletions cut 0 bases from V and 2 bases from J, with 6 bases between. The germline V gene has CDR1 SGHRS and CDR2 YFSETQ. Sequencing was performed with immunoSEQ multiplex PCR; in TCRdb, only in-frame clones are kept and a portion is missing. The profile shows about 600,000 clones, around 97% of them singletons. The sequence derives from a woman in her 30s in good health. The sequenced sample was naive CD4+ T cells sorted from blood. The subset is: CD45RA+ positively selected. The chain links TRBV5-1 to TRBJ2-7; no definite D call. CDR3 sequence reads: CASSLASTYEQYF. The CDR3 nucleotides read TGCGCCAGCAGCTTGGCCAGCACCTACGAGCAGTACTTC. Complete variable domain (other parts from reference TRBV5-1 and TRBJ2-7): KAGVTQTPRYLIKTRGQQVTLSCSPISGHRSVSWYQQTPGQGLQFLFEYFSETQRNKGNFPGRFSGRQFSNSRSEMNVSTLELGDSALYLCASSLASTYEQYFGPGTRLTVT.